This T cell receptor (beta chain) was identified in a study of cytomegalovirus exposure and HLA in healthy donors. The study's findings and limits: Reports indicated that the classifier achieved high specificity and sensitivity in diagnosing cytomegalovirus status. A later analysis found first-cohort TCR clusters tended to co-occur in the approximately 120 validation repertoires.

There are 14 residues in the CDR3. The germline V gene has CDR1 LGHNA and CDR2 YNFKEQ. Trimming shortened V by 1 base and J by 4 bases, and 10 bases separated the two germline ends. Concerning this clone: Its antigen remains unidentified.

TCRdb keeps only in-frame clones here, not all; method: immunoSEQ multiplex PCR. The data contain around 100,000 clones, less than 95% of them singletons. The sequenced material came from PBMCs. This chain joins TRBV4-2 and TRBJ2-5, with D possibly being TRBD2 (5 bases). The sequence derives from a woman under 30 in good health and CMV-seronegative. Written as DNA, the CDR3 is TGTGCCAGCAGCCAAGGGACTTCTCGAGAGACCCAGTACTTC. This gives the protein CASSQGTSRETQYF.